Below are 8 T cell receptor beta chains sequenced from a single sample in a study of blood T cell repertoires in COVID-19 (dated by TCRdb to the early 2020s). Library generation was performed with the immunoSEQ multiplex PCR assay. Sourced from immuneACCESS, this table was stored by TCRdb with only in-frame sequences that have V and J called. A share of the clones is absent; for the studies checked, an unresolved V gene accounts for under half, and the remainder has no known explanation. Here the sample has 300,000 to 400,000 clones; around nine tenths occur a single time. Of the sample, 1% falls within the top ten clones. The sequencing sample was made of peripheral blood. The source of these receptors is a middle-aged man with active or convalescent COVID-19.

The genes are TRBV30 and TRBJ1-2; weak D call: TRBD1 (6 bases). This CDR3 spans 15 amino acids. V lost 2 bases, J lost 0 bases, and 13 bases lay in between. Germline CDR1 and CDR2: GTSNPN and SVGIG (reference sequence). The CDR3, as DNA: TGTGCCTGGAGTCCCGGACAGCCAACTAACTATGGCTACACCTTC. This translates into CAWSPGQPTNYGYTF.

The rearrangement uses TRBV28 and TRBJ1-1; 7 nucleotides align to TRBD1. CDR3 length: 15 amino acids. Germline V gene lookup returns CDR1 MDHEN and CDR2 SYDVKM. The V segment lost 3 bases and the J segment 0 bases; nucleotides outside the gene matches: 4. The CDR3 DNA follows: TGTGCCAGCAGTTTGAGAGGGACAGTGAACACTGAAGCTTTCTTT. This translates into CASSLRGTVNTEAFF.

The gene calls are TRBV15 and TRBJ1-1, with D hard to call. This CDR3 comprises 13 residues. V was cut by 2 bases and J by 4 bases, with 8 bases left in between. Germline loops: CDR1 LNHNV, CDR2 YYDKDF (reference sequence). The CDR3 nucleotides read TGTGCCACCAGCAGACCCCCGGGCACTGAAGCTTTCTTT. Its protein is CATSRPPGTEAFF.

This sequence joins TRBV7-9 and TRBJ2-1, with TRBD1 identical over 9 bases. J was trimmed by 6 bases and V by 2 bases; bases with no gene match: 2. Germline values: CDR1 SEHNR, CDR2 FQNEAQ (reference sequence). This CDR3 has 14 amino acids. The CDR3 loop reads CASSLTGGPNEQFF. The CDR3 DNA sequence: TGTGCCAGCAGCTTAACAGGGGGCCCCAATGAGCAGTTCTTC.

The chain employs TRBV29-1 and TRBJ2-1; TRBD1 matches 9 bases. The CDR3 is 15 residues long. Germline V gene data show CDR1 as SQVTM and CDR2 as ANQGSEA. V was pared by 0 bases and J by 9 bases, with 9 bases of the junction left unmatched. This CDR3 is CSVEEVGQGFGEQFF. CDR3 DNA sequence: TGCAGCGTTGAAGAAGTGGGACAGGGTTTTGGTGAGCAGTTCTTC.

The chain uses TRBV9 and TRBJ2-3; a possible D gene is TRBD1 (5 bases). CDR1 and CDR2 from the germline V gene are SGDLS and YYNGEE. This CDR3 comprises 14 residues. Trimming took off 4 bases at V and 4 bases at J, with 13 bases between the two ends. This chain's CDR3 is CASSLGLFADTQYF. CDR3 coding DNA: TGTGCCAGCAGCTTGGGGCTCTTTGCAGATACGCAGTATTTT.

The chain links TRBV2 to TRBJ2-5, with 7 bases that match TRBD1. The CDR3 spans 14 residues. The V gene's germline CDR1 is SNHLY and CDR2 FYNNEI. The junction had 6 bases not matched to a gene; V was cut back by 4 bases and J by 4 bases. CDR3: CASSGPRGSETQYF. DNA of the CDR3: TGTGCCAGCAGTGGACCCAGGGGGTCAGAGACCCAGTACTTC.

The chain combines TRBV5-1 with TRBJ2-7, with 8 nucleotides matching TRBD2. The trim removed 2 bases at V and 1 base at J, leaving 2 bases unmatched. CDR1 SGHRS and CDR2 YFSETQ come from the germline V gene. CDR3 length: 14 residues. The CDR3 DNA reads as TGCGCCAGCAGCTTTCTAGCGGGTTCCTACGAGCAGTACTTC. Its protein is CASSFLAGSYEQYF.